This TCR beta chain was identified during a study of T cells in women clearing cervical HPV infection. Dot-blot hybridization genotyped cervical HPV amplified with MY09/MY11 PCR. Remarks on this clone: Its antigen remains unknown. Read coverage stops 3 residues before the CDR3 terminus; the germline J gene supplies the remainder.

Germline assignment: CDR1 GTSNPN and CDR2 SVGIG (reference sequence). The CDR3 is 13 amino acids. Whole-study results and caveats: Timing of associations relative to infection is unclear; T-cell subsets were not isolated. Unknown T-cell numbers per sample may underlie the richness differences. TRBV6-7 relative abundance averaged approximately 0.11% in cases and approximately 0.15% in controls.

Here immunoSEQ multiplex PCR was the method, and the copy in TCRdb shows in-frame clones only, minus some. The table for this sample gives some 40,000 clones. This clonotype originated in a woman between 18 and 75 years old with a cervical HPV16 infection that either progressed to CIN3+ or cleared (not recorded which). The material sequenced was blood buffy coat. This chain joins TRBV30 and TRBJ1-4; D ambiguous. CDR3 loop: CAWSVQENSPLFF. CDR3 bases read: TGTGCCTGGAGTGTGCAGGAAAATTCACCA.